This T cell receptor (beta chain) was identified in a study of cytomegalovirus exposure and HLA in healthy donors. Study-wide context: A data release that came early held tens of millions of unique TCRs from HLA-typed donors.

The PCR had 60 Vbeta and 13 Jbeta primers. The method was immunoSEQ multiplex PCR; TCRdb's version includes in-frame clones alone and lacks a portion of them. The repertoire holds approximately 110,000 clones, with about four fifths as singletons. Findings and caveats of the study: An analysis done earlier found most TCR beta V segments productive about 87% or about 30% of the time.

Nominally healthy donors were sampled, though unrecorded immune exposures were likely. Concerning this clone itself: Its antigen is undetermined.

Trimming took off 5 bases at V and 1 base at J, with 12 bases between the two ends. Germline V CDR1 and CDR2: LNHDA, SQIVND (reference sequence). The CDR3 extends over 15 amino acids. The gene calls are TRBV19 and TRBJ1-5, with D tentatively TRBD1 (6 bases). This TCR came from a man in his forties in good health and CMV-seronegative. Material: PBMCs. In DNA, the CDR3 is TGTGCCAGTAGTGGGGGCGGTCGGAGCAATCAGCCCCAGCATTTT. Amino acids: CASSGGGRSNQPQHF. The full variable domain, completed using reference TRBV19 and TRBJ1-5, is DGGITQSPKYLFRKEGQNVTLSCEQNLNHDAMYWYRQDPGQGLRLIYYSQIVNDFQKGDIAEGYSVSREKKESFPLTVTSAQKNPTAFYLCASSGGGRSNQPQHFGDGTRLSIL.